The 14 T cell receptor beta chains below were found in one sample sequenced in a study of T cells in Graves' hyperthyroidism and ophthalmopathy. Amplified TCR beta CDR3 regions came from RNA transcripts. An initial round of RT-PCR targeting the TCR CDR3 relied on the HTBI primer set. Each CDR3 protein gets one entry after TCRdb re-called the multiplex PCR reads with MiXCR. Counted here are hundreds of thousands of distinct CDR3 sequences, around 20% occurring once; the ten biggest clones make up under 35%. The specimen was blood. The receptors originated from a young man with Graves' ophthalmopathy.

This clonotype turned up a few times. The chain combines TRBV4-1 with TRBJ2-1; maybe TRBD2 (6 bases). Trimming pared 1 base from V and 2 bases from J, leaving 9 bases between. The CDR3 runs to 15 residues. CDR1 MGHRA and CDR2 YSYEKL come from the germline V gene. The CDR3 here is CASSQVGEAYNEQFF. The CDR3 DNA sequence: TGCGCCAGCAGCCAAGTGGGGGAGGCCTACAATGAGCAGTTCTTC.

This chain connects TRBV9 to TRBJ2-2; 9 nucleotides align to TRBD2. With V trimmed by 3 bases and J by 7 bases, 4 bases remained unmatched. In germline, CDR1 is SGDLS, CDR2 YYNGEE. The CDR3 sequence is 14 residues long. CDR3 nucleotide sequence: TGTGCCAGCAGCGGCGGGAGGGGTGTCGGGGAGCTGTTTTTT. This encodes CASSGGRGVGELFF.

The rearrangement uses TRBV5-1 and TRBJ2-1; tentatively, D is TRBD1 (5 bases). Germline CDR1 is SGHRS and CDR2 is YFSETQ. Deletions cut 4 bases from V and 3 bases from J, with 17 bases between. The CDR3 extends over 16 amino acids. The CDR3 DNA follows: TGCGCCAGCAGCCGAGCCGCCTCAGGGAACTACAATGAGCAGTTCTTC. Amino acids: CASSRAASGNYNEQFF.

For the CDR3, the DNA is TGCGCCAGCAGCTGGACAGAACACCGGAATGGCTACACCTTC. It yields the protein CASSWTEHRNGYTF. The rearrangement links TRBV5-1 to TRBJ1-2; a possible D gene is TRBD1 (6 bases). Trimming took 3 bases from V and 6 from J, leaving 15 bases between them. The CDR3 has 14 residues. Germline values: CDR1 SGHRS, CDR2 YFSETQ.

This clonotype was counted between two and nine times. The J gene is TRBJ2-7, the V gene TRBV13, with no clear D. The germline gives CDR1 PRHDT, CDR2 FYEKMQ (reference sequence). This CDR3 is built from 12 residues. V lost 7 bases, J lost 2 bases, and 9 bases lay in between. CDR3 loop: CASTLRAYEQYF. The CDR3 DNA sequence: TGTGCCAGCACCCTTAGAGCCTACGAGCAGTACTTC. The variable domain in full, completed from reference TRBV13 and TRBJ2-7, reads AAGVIQSPRHLIKEKRETATLKCYPIPRHDTVYWYQQGPGQDPQFLISFYEKMQSDKGSIPDRFSAQQFSDYHSELNMSSLELGDSALYFCASTLRAYEQYFGPGTRLTVT.

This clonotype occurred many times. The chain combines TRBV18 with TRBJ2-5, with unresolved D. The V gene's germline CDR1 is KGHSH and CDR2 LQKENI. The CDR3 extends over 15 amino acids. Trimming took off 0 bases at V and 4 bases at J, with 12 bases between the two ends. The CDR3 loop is CASSPPVSEGETQYF. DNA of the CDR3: TGTGCCAGCTCACCACCGGTCTCAGAAGGAGAGACCCAGTACTTC.

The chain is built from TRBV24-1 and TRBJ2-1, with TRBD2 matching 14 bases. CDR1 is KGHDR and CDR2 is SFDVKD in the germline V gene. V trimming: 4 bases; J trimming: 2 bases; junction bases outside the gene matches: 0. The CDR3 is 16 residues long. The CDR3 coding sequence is TGTGCCACCAGTGAGGGACTAGCGGGAGCCTACAATGAGCAGTTCTTC. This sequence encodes CATSEGLAGAYNEQFF.

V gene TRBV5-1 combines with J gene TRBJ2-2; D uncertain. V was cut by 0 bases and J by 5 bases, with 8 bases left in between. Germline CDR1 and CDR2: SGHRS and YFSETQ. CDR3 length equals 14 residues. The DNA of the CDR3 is TGCGCCAGCAGCTTGGCTCCCGATACCGGGGAGCTGTTTTTT. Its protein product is CASSLAPDTGELFF.

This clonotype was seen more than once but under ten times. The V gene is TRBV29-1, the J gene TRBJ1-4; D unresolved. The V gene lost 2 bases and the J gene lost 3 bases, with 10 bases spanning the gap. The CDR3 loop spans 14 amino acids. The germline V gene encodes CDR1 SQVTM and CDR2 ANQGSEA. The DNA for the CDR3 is TGCAGCGTTGAAAGGCAGGCGGCTAATGAAAAACTGTTTTTT. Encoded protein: CSVERQAANEKLFF.

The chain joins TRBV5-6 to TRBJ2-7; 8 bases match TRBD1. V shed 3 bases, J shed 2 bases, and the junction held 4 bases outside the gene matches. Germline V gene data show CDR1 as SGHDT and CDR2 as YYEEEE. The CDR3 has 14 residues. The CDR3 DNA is TGTGCCAGCAGCTCGGACAGGGAGGCCTACGAGCAGTACTTC. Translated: CASSSDREAYEQYF.

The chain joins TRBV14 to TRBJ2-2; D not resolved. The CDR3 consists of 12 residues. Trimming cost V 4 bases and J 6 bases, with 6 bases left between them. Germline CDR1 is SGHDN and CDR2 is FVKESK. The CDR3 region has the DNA TGTGCCAGCAGCCCGTGGGCCGGGGAGCTGTTTTTT. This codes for CASSPWAGELFF.

The DNA for the CDR3 is TGTGCCTTATACAGGGGCGGAAAACTGTTTTTT. This gives the protein CALYRGGKLFF. The chain has TRBV30 and TRBJ1-4; 7 bases match TRBD1. V dropped 7 bases and J dropped 10; count of bases not matched to a gene: 6. The length of the CDR3 is 11 residues. Germline V CDR1 and CDR2: GTSNPN, SVGIG (reference sequence).

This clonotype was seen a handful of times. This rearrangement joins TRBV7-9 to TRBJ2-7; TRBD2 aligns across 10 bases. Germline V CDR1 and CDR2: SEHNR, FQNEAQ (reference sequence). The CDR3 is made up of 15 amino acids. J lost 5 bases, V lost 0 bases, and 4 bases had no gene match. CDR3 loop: CASSLAGTSADEQYF. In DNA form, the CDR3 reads TGTGCCAGCAGCTTAGCAGGGACTAGCGCCGACGAGCAGTACTTC. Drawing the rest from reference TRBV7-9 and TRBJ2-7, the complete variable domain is DTGVSQNPRHKITKRGQNVTFRCDPISEHNRLYWYRQTLGQGPEFLTYFQNEAQLEKSRLLSDRFSAERPKGSFSTLEIQRTEQGDSAMYLCASSLAGTSADEQYFGPGTRLTVT.

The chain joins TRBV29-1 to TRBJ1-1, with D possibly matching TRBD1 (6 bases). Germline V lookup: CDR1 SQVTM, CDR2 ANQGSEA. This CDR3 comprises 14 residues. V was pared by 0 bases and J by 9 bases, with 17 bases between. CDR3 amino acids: CSVEDRGRTPKAFF. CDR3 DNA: TGCAGCGTTGAAGACCGGGGGCGGACGCCTAAAGCTTTCTTT.